A selection of T cell receptor beta chains follows, all from one sample in a study of blood T cell repertoires in COVID-19. Only in-frame clones appear in the TCRdb table, and some are missing; sequencing was by immunoSEQ multiplex PCR. In the table there are some 70,000 clones, 76% of which are singletons. Input material: peripheral blood. Receptors originate from a man in his 60s with COVID-19, enrolled during active disease. Both conserved end residues are trimmed from each CDR3. D genes are given only for firm matches. Only part of the rows carry a size: once, few, many, or a class if the clone is expanded.

j_call: TRBJ2-1
d_call: TRBD2
v_call: TRBV19
clone_size: NA
cdr3_aa: ASSPWGGEPEQF

j_call: TRBJ2-5
d_call: NA
v_call: TRBV5-1
clone_size: NA
cdr3_aa: ASSLAFQETQY

j_call: TRBJ2-5
d_call: NA
v_call: TRBV5-1
clone_size: NA
cdr3_aa: ASSLPGVETQY

j_call: TRBJ2-7
d_call: NA
v_call: TRBV6-5
clone_size: NA
cdr3_aa: ASMLWAEQY

j_call: TRBJ2-3
d_call: TRBD2
v_call: TRBV5-1
clone_size: NA
cdr3_aa: ASSFGRASDTQY

j_call: TRBJ1-3
d_call: NA
v_call: TRBV2
clone_size: NA
cdr3_aa: ASRVGGSGNTIY

j_call: TRBJ2-7
d_call: NA
v_call: TRBV6-2/TRBV6-3
clone_size: NA
cdr3_aa: ASSGHTTTYEQY

j_call: TRBJ2-1
d_call: TRBD2
v_call: TRBV5-1
clone_size: NA
cdr3_aa: ASSSLAGAYNEQF

j_call: TRBJ2-7
d_call: NA
v_call: TRBV6-1
clone_size: NA
cdr3_aa: ASSEARGSGAPRYEQY

j_call: TRBJ1-1
d_call: NA
v_call: TRBV10-3
clone_size: NA
cdr3_aa: AISDPDSGEAF

j_call: TRBJ1-5
d_call: NA
v_call: TRBV19
clone_size: NA
cdr3_aa: ASSTRPRGRYDQPQH

j_call: TRBJ1-2
d_call: NA
v_call: TRBV25-1
clone_size: NA
cdr3_aa: ASSDFEGYT

j_call: TRBJ2-4
d_call: TRBD2
v_call: TRBV27
clone_size: few
cdr3_aa: ASGQGLAVTHQY

j_call: TRBJ2-5
d_call: NA
v_call: TRBV12-5
clone_size: NA
cdr3_aa: ASGPAQNRETQY

j_call: TRBJ2-3
d_call: NA
v_call: TRBV4-2
clone_size: NA
cdr3_aa: ASSQDTSTDTQY

j_call: TRBJ2-3
d_call: NA
v_call: TRBV5-4
clone_size: few
cdr3_aa: ASSSSSSLGTDTQY

j_call: TRBJ1-2
d_call: NA
v_call: TRBV24-1
clone_size: NA
cdr3_aa: ATSEGQGYGYT

j_call: TRBJ2-1
d_call: TRBD1
v_call: TRBV30
clone_size: few
cdr3_aa: AWSKTGGDEQF

j_call: TRBJ1-5
d_call: TRBD1
v_call: TRBV9
clone_size: NA
cdr3_aa: ASSVQGASNQPQH

j_call: TRBJ2-1
d_call: NA
v_call: TRBV4-2
clone_size: once
cdr3_aa: ASSQDPRGSYNEQF

j_call: TRBJ2-1
d_call: TRBD2
v_call: TRBV30
clone_size: NA
cdr3_aa: AWVRLAEVNEQF

j_call: TRBJ1-5
d_call: NA
v_call: TRBV5-1
clone_size: NA
cdr3_aa: ASSLRRVGQPQH

j_call: TRBJ1-6
d_call: TRBD1
v_call: TRBV7-3
clone_size: NA
cdr3_aa: AGGQGNDNDSPLH

j_call: TRBJ2-7
d_call: TRBD2
v_call: TRBV30
clone_size: NA
cdr3_aa: AYGLAGNEQY

j_call: TRBJ2-3
d_call: TRBD2
v_call: TRBV7-6
clone_size: NA
cdr3_aa: ASSFTAGLSTDTQY

j_call: TRBJ2-7
d_call: TRBD1
v_call: TRBV29-1
clone_size: once
cdr3_aa: SVPVRTGSYEQY

j_call: TRBJ1-5
d_call: TRBD1
v_call: TRBV27
clone_size: NA
cdr3_aa: ASSIGTGGVQPQH

j_call: TRBJ2-1
d_call: NA
v_call: TRBV7-3
clone_size: NA
cdr3_aa: ATGVDRNEQF

j_call: TRBJ1-2
d_call: TRBD1
v_call: TRBV5-1
clone_size: NA
cdr3_aa: ASSLGDRYGYT

j_call: TRBJ2-3
d_call: TRBD2
v_call: TRBV2
clone_size: NA
cdr3_aa: ASTPLAGVTDTQY

j_call: TRBJ2-7
d_call: NA
v_call: TRBV5-4
clone_size: many
cdr3_aa: ASSLGGLYSYEQY

j_call: TRBJ1-6
d_call: TRBD1
v_call: TRBV18
clone_size: NA
cdr3_aa: ASSTRPGQDTYNSPLH

j_call: TRBJ2-5
d_call: TRBD1
v_call: TRBV5-1
clone_size: NA
cdr3_aa: ASSWQGQAQETQY

j_call: TRBJ1-4
d_call: NA
v_call: TRBV12-3/TRBV12-4
clone_size: NA
cdr3_aa: ATNGRTNEKLF

j_call: TRBJ1-1
d_call: TRBD1
v_call: TRBV9
clone_size: NA
cdr3_aa: ASSDRDLGQVNTEAF

j_call: TRBJ2-4
d_call: TRBD1
v_call: TRBV6-1
clone_size: NA
cdr3_aa: ASREVQGAKNIQY

j_call: TRBJ1-2
d_call: NA
v_call: TRBV5-6
clone_size: NA
cdr3_aa: ASSNGGDYGYT

j_call: TRBJ2-2
d_call: TRBD2
v_call: TRBV6-5
clone_size: NA
cdr3_aa: ASSSLAGGLTGELF

j_call: TRBJ2-1
d_call: TRBD1
v_call: TRBV7-6
clone_size: once
cdr3_aa: ASSRLGQQNEQF

j_call: TRBJ2-2
d_call: NA
v_call: TRBV28
clone_size: NA
cdr3_aa: ASSLFRGGELF

j_call: TRBJ2-7
d_call: NA
v_call: TRBV28
clone_size: once
cdr3_aa: ASSFGGPFSDEQY

j_call: TRBJ1-2
d_call: TRBD1
v_call: TRBV28
clone_size: once
cdr3_aa: ASTLTGLNVGYT

j_call: TRBJ2-5
d_call: TRBD2
v_call: TRBV5-6
clone_size: NA
cdr3_aa: ASSLVRGGETQY

j_call: TRBJ2-7
d_call: NA
v_call: TRBV4-2
clone_size: NA
cdr3_aa: ASSQDGGTWLEQY

j_call: TRBJ2-3
d_call: TRBD1
v_call: TRBV5-1
clone_size: once
cdr3_aa: ASSPGTGPSTDTQY

j_call: TRBJ1-2
d_call: TRBD1
v_call: TRBV18
clone_size: once
cdr3_aa: ASSRQGDYGYT

j_call: TRBJ1-3
d_call: TRBD1
v_call: TRBV2
clone_size: NA
cdr3_aa: ASSAQGRGNTIY

j_call: TRBJ2-5
d_call: TRBD2
v_call: TRBV25-1
clone_size: NA
cdr3_aa: ASSASGGAGETQY

j_call: TRBJ1-4
d_call: TRBD1
v_call: TRBV5-1
clone_size: NA
cdr3_aa: ASSLTGEKNEKLF

j_call: TRBJ2-2
d_call: TRBD1
v_call: TRBV5-4
clone_size: NA
cdr3_aa: ASSLYRGRDTGELF

j_call: TRBJ2-5
d_call: NA
v_call: TRBV6-4
clone_size: NA
cdr3_aa: ASSDLFRGYQETQY